Listed below are T cell receptor beta chains from one sample, sequenced in a study of CD4 T cells in relation to SARS-CoV-2 and coronaviruses. Profiled with immunoSEQ multiplex PCR; TCRdb holds only in-frame clones, not every one. The repertoire includes 32,000 or so clones, roughly 72% of them detected once, and about 14% sits in the top ten. For these receptors, no antigen is known. The sample was CD4+ T cells from PBMCs, cultured in vitro. The origin of the receptors is a human donor in good health. Both conserved end residues are part of each CDR3. Each record gives: J gene, V gene, D gene, clone size, CDR3 DNA, CDR3 protein. The D gene is left open where the match is weak. Where a row states a size, it is once, few, many or the class of an expanded clone; other rows omit it.

TRBJ2-1 | TRBV5-4 | TRBD2 | . | TGTGCCAGCAGCTCGCCGGGACTAGCGGGAGGGTCGTCCTACAATGAGCAGTTCTTC | CASSSPGLAGGSSYNEQFF
TRBJ2-7 | TRBV5-4 | TRBD1 | . | TGTGCCAGCAGCTTGGCCGGTCGAGGGGGCCACGAGCAGTACTTC | CASSLAGRGGHEQYF
TRBJ2-7 | TRBV18 | TRBD1 | . | TGTGCCAGCTCCCTCTTCCCGACAGGGGAAATCAGCGAGCAGTACTTC | CASSLFPTGEISEQYF
TRBJ1-2 | TRBV12-3/TRBV12-4 | TRBD1 | once | TGTGCCAGCAGTTTGCAGGGGGCTGGCTACACCTTC | CASSLQGAGYTF
TRBJ2-7 | TRBV7-9 | . | . | TGTGCCAGCAGCCGAGGGGTCCAGGACGAGCAGTACTTC | CASSRGVQDEQYF
TRBJ2-5 | TRBV7-8 | . | once | TGTGCCAGCAGCTTACTCAGGTTTTTGGAGACCCAGTACTTC | CASSLLRFLETQYF
TRBJ2-2 | TRBV12-3/TRBV12-4 | . | . | TGTGCCTATCCCGGGGAGCTGTTTTTT | CAYPGELFF
TRBJ2-3 | TRBV7-2 | . | . | TGTGCCAGCAGTACCCAAACTGGCTTTGGTGGTACGCAGTATTTT | CASSTQTGFGGTQYF
TRBJ2-2 | TRBV2 | . | . | TGTGCCAGCAGGGGGGACATAAACACCGGGGAGCTGTTTTTT | CASRGDINTGELFF
TRBJ1-1 | TRBV6-5 | . | . | TGTGCCAGCATCGGGCTGGCGGCAAACACTGAAGCTTTCTTT | CASIGLAANTEAFF
TRBJ2-3 | TRBV11-2 | TRBD2 | once | TGTGCCAGCAGCTTAGCTAGCGGGAGAGCAGATACGCAGTATTTT | CASSLASGRADTQYF
TRBJ2-2 | TRBV11-2 | . | . | TGTGCCAGCAGCTACGACGGGGGGCGTGGCACCGGGGAGCTGTTTTTT | CASSYDGGRGTGELFF
TRBJ1-2 | TRBV7-9 | . | . | TGTGCCAGCAGCTTCGCAGGAGTCAACTATGGCTACACCTTC | CASSFAGVNYGYTF
TRBJ2-1 | TRBV21-1 | . | . | TGTGCCAGCAGAAGAGAGCCGACAGGGGATACGCTTTACAATGAGCAGTTCTTC | CASRREPTGDTLYNEQFF
TRBJ1-4 | TRBV5-6 | . | . | TGTGCCAGCAGCAGCACTTCTGAAGCTAATGAAAAACTGTTTTTT | CASSSTSEANEKLFF
TRBJ1-6 | TRBV4-1 | . | . | TGCGCCAGCAGCCAAAAAGGACCCTCGGATTCACCCCTCCACTTT | CASSQKGPSDSPLHF
TRBJ1-2 | TRBV9 | TRBD1 | . | TGTGCCAGCAGCGTAGGACAGGGAAAAGGCTACACCTTC | CASSVGQGKGYTF
TRBJ1-5 | TRBV5-8 | . | . | TGTGCCAGCAGCCCCCTGAGAGGGGTGGATCAGCCCCAGCATTTT | CASSPLRGVDQPQHF
TRBJ1-4 | TRBV2 | . | once | TGTGCCAGCATTTTAGGAGGGATGGAGGAAAAACTGTTTTTT | CASILGGMEEKLFF
TRBJ2-3 | TRBV12-3/TRBV12-4 | . | . | TGTGCCAGCAGTTTCGGGGAAGATACGCAGTATTTT | CASSFGEDTQYF
TRBJ2-1 | TRBV4-3 | . | . | TGCGCCAGCAGCCAAGAGGGCGGGTCCCTCTACAATGAGCAGTTCTTC | CASSQEGGSLYNEQFF
TRBJ2-7 | TRBV9 | . | . | TGTGCCAGCAGCGTGGCCCTAGCGACCGAGCAGTACTTC | CASSVALATEQYF
TRBJ1-1 | TRBV29-1 | TRBD1 | . | TGCAGCGACCATCCTCCGGACAGGGGGCGGTACACTGAAGCTTTCTTT | CSDHPPDRGRYTEAFF
TRBJ1-1 | TRBV4-3 | . | . | TGCGCCAGCAGCCAAGAACAGTGGCGGGGGAACACTGAAGCTTTCTTT | CASSQEQWRGNTEAFF
TRBJ2-7 | TRBV5-1 | . | . | TGCGCCAGCAGCCGATACAATGGACAGTTGAGCTACGAGCAGTACTTC | CASSRYNGQLSYEQYF
TRBJ2-3 | TRBV4-2 | TRBD2 | . | TGTGCCAGCAGCCAACTCAACTTGCTAGCGGACTCTAGCACAGATACGCAGTATTTT | CASSQLNLLADSSTDTQYF
TRBJ1-2 | TRBV6-6 | . | . | TGTGCCAGCCGGGACACTAAAGGGGGAGACTATGGCTACACCTTC | CASRDTKGGDYGYTF
TRBJ2-3 | TRBV5-1 | . | . | TGCGCCAGCAGCTGGGGGGTAGGCCTAGGTAGGGTGACAGATACGCAGTATTTT | CASSWGVGLGRVTDTQYF
TRBJ2-3 | TRBV2 | . | . | TGTGCCAGCAGTCCCCGACAAGTCACAGATACGCAGTATTTT | CASSPRQVTDTQYF
TRBJ1-1 | TRBV30 | . | . | TGTGCCTGGAGATCAGGGAACACTGAAGCTTTCTTT | CAWRSGNTEAFF
TRBJ2-3 | TRBV11-2 | . | few | TGTGCCAGCAGCTTGGGTTACACAGATACGCAGTATTTT | CASSLGYTDTQYF
TRBJ2-1 | TRBV28 | . | . | TGTGCCAGCAGTTTCCGCGAGTGGGCAGGTGGAAATGAGCAGTTCTTC | CASSFREWAGGNEQFF
TRBJ2-7 | TRBV20-1 | . | . | TGCAGTGCTAGTGGGATATCCTACGAGCAGTACTTC | CSASGISYEQYF
TRBJ1-5 | TRBV19 | TRBD1 | . | TGTGCCAGTAGTATCTTGGAGACAGGGGGAATTCAGCCCCAGCATTTT | CASSILETGGIQPQHF
TRBJ2-1 | TRBV5-1 | . | . | TGCGCCAGCAGCTGGGGTGGCGGGACATACAATGAGCAGTTCTTC | CASSWGGGTYNEQFF
TRBJ2-5 | TRBV13 | . | . | TGTGCCAGCAGCCCGCTAGGCAGAGAGTACCAAGAGACCCAGTACTTC | CASSPLGREYQETQYF
TRBJ2-7 | TRBV4-1 | . | . | TGCGCCAGCAGCCAAGTTGGTAGGAGGGTATCATACGAGCAGTACTTC | CASSQVGRRVSYEQYF
TRBJ1-2 | TRBV21-1 | . | once | TGTGCCAGCACTAAATTCCCAGGGTCGGGTTCTCCTGGCTACACCTTC | CASTKFPGSGSPGYTF
TRBJ2-7 | TRBV5-6 | . | . | TGTGCCAGCAGCTTCGGGTCCCCGGGGGAGCAGTACTTC | CASSFGSPGEQYF
TRBJ1-6 | TRBV3-1/TRBV3-2 | . | . | TGTGCCAGCAGCCCGTGGACATCTTCGTCACCCCTCCACTTT | CASSPWTSSSPLHF
TRBJ2-7 | TRBV4-3 | TRBD2 | . | TGCGCCAGCAGCCAAGTACTAGCGGGAGGACCCTACGAGCAGTACTTC | CASSQVLAGGPYEQYF
TRBJ2-1 | TRBV30 | . | . | TGTGCCTGGAACAGAGGGGTAGCCTACAATGAGCAGTTCTTC | CAWNRGVAYNEQFF
TRBJ2-3 | TRBV7-9 | TRBD2 | . | TGTGCCAGCAGCTCCACGACTAGCCCAGATACGCAGTATTTT | CASSSTTSPDTQYF
TRBJ2-5 | TRBV29-1 | . | . | TGCAGCGCCACCCTGGCAGGTCAAGAGACCCAGTACTTC | CSATLAGQETQYF
TRBJ2-7 | TRBV30 | . | . | TGTGCCTGGGACTTCGGTGGGGGGGAGCAGTACTTC | CAWDFGGGEQYF
TRBJ1-4 | TRBV7-9 | . | . | TGTGCCAGCAGCGCAGGGCTGGGCAAAGAAAAACTGTTTTTT | CASSAGLGKEKLFF
TRBJ2-3 | TRBV7-2 | . | . | TGTGCCAGCAGCTTAGGACGCACAGATACGCAGTATTTT | CASSLGRTDTQYF
TRBJ1-5 | TRBV5-1 | TRBD1 | . | TGCGCCAGCAGCTGGGGGACAGGATCGGGTCAGCCCCAGCATTTT | CASSWGTGSGQPQHF
TRBJ2-5 | TRBV7-9 | TRBD2 | . | TGTGCCAGCAGCTTAGGGGCGGGAGGGCACCAAGAGACCCAGTACTTC | CASSLGAGGHQETQYF
TRBJ2-1 | TRBV19 | . | . | TGTGCCAGTAGTTGGACCCCCGGTGAGCAGTTCTTC | CASSWTPGEQFF
TRBJ1-3 | TRBV10-3 | . | few | TGTGCCATCATTCAGGGTGCTGGAAACACCATATATTTT | CAIIQGAGNTIYF
TRBJ2-7 | TRBV11-2 | . | . | TGTGCCAGCAGCTGGGGTCAAGGGGCGCGGTACGAGCAGTACTTC | CASSWGQGARYEQYF
TRBJ1-3 | TRBV2 | . | . | TGTGCCAGCAAGGCAGGGGGAAACACCATATATTTT | CASKAGGNTIYF
TRBJ1-4 | TRBV14 | . | . | TGTGCCAGCAGCCGGGGGGGAGGGGTCGGTGAAAAACTGTTTTTT | CASSRGGGVGEKLFF
TRBJ2-7 | TRBV6-6 | TRBD1 | . | TGTGCCAGCAAACCGGGACAGGAGGCCTACGAGCAGTACTTC | CASKPGQEAYEQYF
TRBJ2-5 | TRBV5-1 | . | . | TGCGCCAGCAGCTTGGGAGGACTTGAAGAGACCCAGTACTTC | CASSLGGLEETQYF
TRBJ2-5 | TRBV5-1 | TRBD2 | . | TGCGCCAGCAGCTTAGCGGGACTACAAGAGACCCAGTACTTC | CASSLAGLQETQYF
TRBJ1-5 | TRBV6-2/TRBV6-3 | . | once | TGTGCCAGCAGTGAGGGGGGGATTAGCAATCAGCCCCAGCATTTT | CASSEGGISNQPQHF
TRBJ2-1 | TRBV28 | . | . | TGTGCCAGCAACTCGAGACAGAAGAGTTGGGATGAGCAGTTCTTC | CASNSRQKSWDEQFF